A single sample is the source of the 8 T cell receptor beta chains below, sequenced in a study of early stage breast cancer tumors. The protocol was immunoSEQ multiplex PCR, while the TCRdb copy is restricted to in-frame clones and leaves out a portion. The sample lists approximately 70,000 clones; around 80% were seen once. Sequencing was carried out using blood. The receptors here all came from a person aged 40-50 years with breast cancer.

V is TRBV5-1 and J is TRBJ2-5; 8 bases fit TRBD2. Germline values: CDR1 SGHRS, CDR2 YFSETQ. The CDR3 loop spans 14 amino acids. The trim removed 1 base at V and 5 bases at J, leaving 4 bases unmatched. As DNA, the CDR3 is TGCGCCAGCAGCTTGACTAGCGGCGGGGAGACCCAGTACTTC. Protein product: CASSLTSGGETQYF.

The chain carries TRBV6-1 and TRBJ2-1; D unresolved. The V end was cut by 8 bases, the J end by 5 bases, with 13 bases between. Per germline, CDR1 MNHNS and CDR2 SASEGT. The CDR3 is 13 residues long. The CDR3 nucleotides are TGTGCCAGCGCCAAAATCACAGACAATGAGCAGTTCTTC. Amino acid sequence: CASAKITDNEQFF.

A single count supports this clone. CDR3 sequence (DNA): TGTGCCAGCAGCTTAAGCAGGGATTCCGGAGAGACCCAGTACTTC. This sequence encodes CASSLSRDSGETQYF. The rearrangement links TRBV7-6 to TRBJ2-5; tentatively, D is TRBD1 (5 bases). V shed 2 bases and J shed 4 bases, with 14 bases lying between them. Germline values: CDR1 SGHVS, CDR2 FNYEAQ. The CDR3 length is 15 residues.

The V gene is TRBV19, the J gene TRBJ2-3; no firm D call. The CDR3 consists of 14 residues. V shed 1 base and J shed 5 bases, with 10 bases lying between them. Germline V CDR1 and CDR2: LNHDA, SQIVND (reference sequence). CDR3: CASSIGANRDTQYF. The DNA for the CDR3 is TGTGCCAGTAGTATAGGGGCCAACCGAGATACGCAGTATTTT. Using reference TRBV19 and TRBJ2-3 for the parts outside the CDR3, the full variable domain is DGGITQSPKYLFRKEGQNVTLSCEQNLNHDAMYWYRQDPGQGLRLIYYSQIVNDFQKGDIAEGYSVSREKKESFPLTVTSAQKNPTAFYLCASSIGANRDTQYFGPGTRLTVL.

The chain carries TRBV21-1 and TRBJ2-7; TRBD2 reflects the table's D call only, with no check against the DNA. TRBV21-1 is a pseudogene segment. The CDR3 is 9 residues long. DNA for the CDR3: TGTGCCAGCAGCAAAGGCGGAGCATTC. This sequence encodes CASSKGGAF.

This chain connects TRBV19 to TRBJ1-5; 10 positions match TRBD1. The CDR3 consists of 17 residues. J lost 3 bases, V lost 6 bases, and 11 bases had no gene match. Germline CDR1 and CDR2: LNHDA and SQIVND (reference sequence). The CDR3: CASRQGTGTGDNQPQHF. DNA for the CDR3: TGTGCCAGTAGACAGGGAACCGGGACAGGGGACAATCAGCCCCAGCATTTT.

This chain links TRBV7-8 with TRBJ2-7; either TRBD1 or TRBD2 may fit D (5 bases each). Germline CDR1 SGHVS, CDR2 FQNEAQ. V lost 1 base and J lost 7, with 11 bases in between. This CDR3 has 13 residues. CDR3 loop: CASSLGGAPEQYF. Written as DNA, the CDR3 is TGTGCCAGCAGCTTAGGAGGGGCCCCGGAGCAGTACTTC.

The chain combines TRBV29-1 with TRBJ2-2; D perhaps matches TRBD2 (6 bases). The CDR3 is 14 residues long. V shed 4 bases and J shed 6 bases, with 15 bases lying between them. The V gene's germline CDR1 is SQVTM and CDR2 ANQGSEA. This CDR3 is CSVGFRRGAGELFF. CDR3 coding DNA: TGCAGCGTTGGATTTAGGAGGGGCGCCGGGGAGCTGTTTTTT.